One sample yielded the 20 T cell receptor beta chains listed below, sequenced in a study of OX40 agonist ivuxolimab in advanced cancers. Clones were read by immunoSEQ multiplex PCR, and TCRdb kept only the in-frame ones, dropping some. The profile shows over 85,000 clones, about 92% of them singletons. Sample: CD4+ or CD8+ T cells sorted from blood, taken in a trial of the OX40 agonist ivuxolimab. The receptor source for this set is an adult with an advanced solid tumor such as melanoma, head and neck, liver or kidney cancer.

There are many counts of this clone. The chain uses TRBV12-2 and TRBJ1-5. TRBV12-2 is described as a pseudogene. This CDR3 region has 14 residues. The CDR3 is CASRFGEGGQPQHF. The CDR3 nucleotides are TGTGCAAGTCGCTTCGGGGAGGGTGGGCAGCCCCAGCATTTT.

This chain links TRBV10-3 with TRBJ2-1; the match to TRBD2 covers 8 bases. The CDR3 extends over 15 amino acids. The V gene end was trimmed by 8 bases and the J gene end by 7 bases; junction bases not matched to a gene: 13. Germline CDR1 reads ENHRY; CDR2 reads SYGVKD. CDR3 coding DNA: TGTGCCATCTCGGGTCGGGGGGGGCGGAGGAATGAGCAGTTCTTC. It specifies CAISGRGGRRNEQFF.

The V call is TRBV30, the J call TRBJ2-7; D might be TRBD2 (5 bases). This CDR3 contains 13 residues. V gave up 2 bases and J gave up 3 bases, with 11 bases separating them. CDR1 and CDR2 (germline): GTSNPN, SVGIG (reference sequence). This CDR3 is CAWSRLAVYEQYF. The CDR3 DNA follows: TGTGCCTGGAGTAGGCTAGCCGTCTACGAGCAGTACTTC.

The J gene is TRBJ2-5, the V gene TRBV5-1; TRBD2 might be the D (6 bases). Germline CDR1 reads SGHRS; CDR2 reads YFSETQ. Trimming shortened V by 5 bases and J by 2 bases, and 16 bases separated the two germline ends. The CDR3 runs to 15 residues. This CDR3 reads CASSYVGDSQETQYF. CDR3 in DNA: TGCGCCAGCAGTTACGTTGGGGACTCTCAAGAGACCCAGTACTTC.

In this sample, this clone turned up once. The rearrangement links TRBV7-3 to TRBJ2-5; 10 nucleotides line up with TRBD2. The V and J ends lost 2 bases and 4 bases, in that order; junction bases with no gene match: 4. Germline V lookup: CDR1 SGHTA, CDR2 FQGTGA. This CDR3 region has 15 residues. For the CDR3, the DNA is TGTGCCAGCAGCTTAGGAGCGGGAGGGAGAGAGACCCAGTACTTC. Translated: CASSLGAGGRETQYF.

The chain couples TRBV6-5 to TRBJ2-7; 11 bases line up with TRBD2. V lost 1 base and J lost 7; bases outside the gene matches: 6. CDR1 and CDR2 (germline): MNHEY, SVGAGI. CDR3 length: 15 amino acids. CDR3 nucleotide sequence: TGTGCCAGCAGTTACTTACTAGCGGGAGTCGGGGAGCAGTACTTC. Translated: CASSYLLAGVGEQYF.

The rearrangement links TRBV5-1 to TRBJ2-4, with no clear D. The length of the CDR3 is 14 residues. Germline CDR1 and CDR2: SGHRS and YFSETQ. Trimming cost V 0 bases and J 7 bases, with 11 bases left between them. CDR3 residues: CASSLEGKANIQYF. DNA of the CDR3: TGCGCCAGCAGCTTGGAAGGGAAGGCGAACATTCAGTACTTC.

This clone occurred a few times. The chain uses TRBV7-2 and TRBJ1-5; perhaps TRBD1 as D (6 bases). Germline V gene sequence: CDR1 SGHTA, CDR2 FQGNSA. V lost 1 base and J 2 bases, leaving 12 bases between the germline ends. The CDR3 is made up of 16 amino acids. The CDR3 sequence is CASSLGTVNGNQPQHF. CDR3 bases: TGTGCCAGCAGCTTAGGGACAGTAAACGGCAATCAGCCCCAGCATTTT.

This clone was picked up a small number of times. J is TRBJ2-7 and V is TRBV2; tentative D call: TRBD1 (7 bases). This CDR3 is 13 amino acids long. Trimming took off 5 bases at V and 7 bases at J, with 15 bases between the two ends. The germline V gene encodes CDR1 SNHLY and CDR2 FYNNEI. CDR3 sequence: CASSPDRAGEQYF. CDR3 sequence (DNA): TGTGCCAGCAGTCCTGACAGGGCGGGAGAGCAGTACTTC.

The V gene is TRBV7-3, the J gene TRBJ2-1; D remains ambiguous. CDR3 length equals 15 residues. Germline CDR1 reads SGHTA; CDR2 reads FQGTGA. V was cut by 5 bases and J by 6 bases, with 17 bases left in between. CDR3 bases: TGTGCCAGCAGCAAAGCAAGACAAATTTCCAATGAGCAGTTCTTC. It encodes CASSKARQISNEQFF.

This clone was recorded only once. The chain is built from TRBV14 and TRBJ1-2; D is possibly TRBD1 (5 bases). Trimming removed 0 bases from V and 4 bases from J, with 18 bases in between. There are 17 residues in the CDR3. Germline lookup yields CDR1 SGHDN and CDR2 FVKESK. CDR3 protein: CASSQDPRTPISYGYTF. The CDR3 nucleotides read TGTGCCAGCAGCCAAGATCCCAGGACACCGATCTCCTATGGCTACACCTTC.

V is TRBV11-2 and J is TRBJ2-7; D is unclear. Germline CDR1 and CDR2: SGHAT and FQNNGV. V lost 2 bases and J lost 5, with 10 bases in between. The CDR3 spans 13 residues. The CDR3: CASSLIRYHEQYF. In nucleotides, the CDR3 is TGTGCCAGCAGCTTAATAAGGTACCACGAGCAGTACTTC.

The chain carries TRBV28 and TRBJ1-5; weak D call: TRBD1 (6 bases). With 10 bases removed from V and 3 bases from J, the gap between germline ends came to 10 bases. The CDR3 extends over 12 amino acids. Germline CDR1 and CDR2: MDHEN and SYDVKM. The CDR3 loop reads CAIDRFNQPQHF. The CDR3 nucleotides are TGTGCCATCGACAGGTTCAATCAGCCCCAGCATTTT.

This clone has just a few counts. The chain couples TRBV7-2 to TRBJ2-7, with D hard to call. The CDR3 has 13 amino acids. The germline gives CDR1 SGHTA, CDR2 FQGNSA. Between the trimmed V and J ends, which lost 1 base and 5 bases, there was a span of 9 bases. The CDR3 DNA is TGTGCCAGCAGCTTAGTGAGGTTCAACGAGCAGTACTTC. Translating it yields CASSLVRFNEQYF.

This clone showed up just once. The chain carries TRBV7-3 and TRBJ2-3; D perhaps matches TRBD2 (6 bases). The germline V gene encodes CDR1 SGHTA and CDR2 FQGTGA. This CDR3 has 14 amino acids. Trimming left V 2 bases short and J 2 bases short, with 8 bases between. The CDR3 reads CASSLGDSTDTQYF. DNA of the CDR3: TGTGCCAGCAGCTTAGGGGACTCCACAGATACGCAGTATTTT. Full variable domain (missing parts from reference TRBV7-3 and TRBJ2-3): GAGVSQTPSNKVTEKGKYVELRCDPISGHTALYWYRQSLGQGPEFLIYFQGTGAADDSGLPNDRFFAVRPEGSVSTLKIQRTERGDSAVYLCASSLGDSTDTQYFGPGTRLTVL.

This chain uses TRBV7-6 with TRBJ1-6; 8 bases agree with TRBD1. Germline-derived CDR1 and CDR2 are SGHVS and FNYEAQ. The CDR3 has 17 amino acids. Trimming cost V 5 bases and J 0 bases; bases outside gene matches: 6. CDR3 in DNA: TGTGCCAGCAGCCTGACAGGGGCGAGCTCCTATAATTCACCCCTCCACTTT. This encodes CASSLTGASSYNSPLHF.

CDR3 sequence: CAWSGASMTTNEKLFF. The CDR3 nucleotides read TGTGCCTGGAGTGGGGCTTCCATGACGACTAATGAAAAACTGTTTTTT. This chain links TRBV30 with TRBJ1-4; no reliable D call. Germline V gene data show CDR1 as GTSNPN and CDR2 as SVGIG (reference sequence). The CDR3 loop spans 16 amino acids. V was trimmed by 1 base and J by 2 bases, leaving 14 bases between them.

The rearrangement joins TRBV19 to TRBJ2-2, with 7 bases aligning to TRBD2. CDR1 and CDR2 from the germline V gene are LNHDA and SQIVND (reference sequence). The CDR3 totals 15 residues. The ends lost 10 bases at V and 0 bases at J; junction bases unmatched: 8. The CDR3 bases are TGTGCCACCTCCTCCGGGACTACGAACACCGGGGAGCTGTTTTTT. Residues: CATSSGTTNTGELFF.

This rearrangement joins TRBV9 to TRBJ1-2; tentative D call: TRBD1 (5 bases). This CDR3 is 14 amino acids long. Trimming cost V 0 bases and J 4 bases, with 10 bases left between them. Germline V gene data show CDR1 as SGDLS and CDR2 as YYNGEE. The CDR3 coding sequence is TGTGCCAGCAGCGTAGTAGGGGACGCCTATGGCTACACCTTC. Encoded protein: CASSVVGDAYGYTF.

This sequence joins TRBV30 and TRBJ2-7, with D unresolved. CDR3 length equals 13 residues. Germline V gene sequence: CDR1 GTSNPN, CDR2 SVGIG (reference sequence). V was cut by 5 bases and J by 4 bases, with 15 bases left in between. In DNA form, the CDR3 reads TGTGCCTGGGCCATATCCCCCCTGTACGAGCAGTACTTC. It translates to CAWAISPLYEQYF.